Listed below are T cell receptor beta chains from one sample, sequenced in a study of T-cell reconstitution after alpha-beta-depleted transplantation in children. Each CDR3 protein is one row after TCRdb ran MiXCR on the PCR reads. The data contain 15,000 to 20,000 distinct CDR3 sequences, roughly 7.1% of them singletons. The source material was PBMCs, mostly from graft donor cells, sampled 60 days after TCRalphabeta/CD19-depleted stem cell transplant. Receptors originate from a boy younger than two who had a stem cell transplant for Wiskott-Aldrich syndrome, so the T cells may come from the graft donor. Each CDR3 is given with its conserved first and last residue. D genes are given only for firm matches. Rows may omit the clone size; those that give it use once, few, many or a size class.

>.|TRBJ2-5|TRBV5-1|15|many
TGCGCCAGCAGCTTGTTTCTAGGCGGCCAAGAGACCCAGTACTTC
CASSLFLGGQETQYF
>TRBD2|TRBJ2-7|TRBV7-9|17|many
TGTGCCAGCAGCTTGCCGGGGGGGAGTAAGAGCTCCTACGAGCAGTACTTC
CASSLPGGSKSSYEQYF
>.|TRBJ2-1|TRBV18|13|.
TGTGCCAGCTCACCGGACCGATACAATGAGCAGTTCTTC
CASSPDRYNEQFF
>TRBD2|TRBJ2-2|TRBV5-4|16|few
TGTGCCAGCAGCTCACGGACTAGCGGGAGAACCGGGGAGCTGTTTTTT
CASSSRTSGRTGELFF
>.|TRBJ2-2|TRBV28|13|.
TGTGCCGCAGACAGATATAACACCGGGGAGCTGTTTTTT
CAADRYNTGELFF
>.|TRBJ2-7|TRBV28|19|.
TGTGCCAGCAGTTTTCCCCTTCTGAATCCTCCCGCGACCCCCTACGAGCAGTACTTC
CASSFPLLNPPATPYEQYF
>.|TRBJ2-7|TRBV7-2|14|many
TGTGCCAGCAGCCGATCTGGACAGTCCTACGAGCAGTACTTC
CASSRSGQSYEQYF
>.|TRBJ2-5|TRBV5-1|13|many
TGCGCCAGCAGCTTGGAATACGGGAAGACCCAGTACTTC
CASSLEYGKTQYF
>TRBD2|TRBJ2-7|TRBV7-8|18|.
TGTGCCAGCAGTTCAAAGACTAGCGGGAGGGCCAACGCCCACGAGCAGTACTTC
CASSSKTSGRANAHEQYF
>.|TRBJ1-1|TRBV2|14|.
TGTGCCAGCAGTGACGACAGCCGCAACACTGAAGCTTTCTTT
CASSDDSRNTEAFF
>TRBD1|TRBJ1-2|TRBV4-1|16|few
TGCGCCAGCAGCCAAGAGGTTCGGAGACAGGGGGAAGGCTACACCTTC
CASSQEVRRQGEGYTF
>TRBD1|TRBJ2-7|TRBV7-9|13|few
TGTGCCAGCAGCTTCGAGGGGGCGGCCGAGCAGTACTTC
CASSFEGAAEQYF
>.|TRBJ1-4|TRBV6-1|15|.
TGTGCCAGCAGTGAAGTAATGAGTCCCTATGAAAAACTGTTTTTT
CASSEVMSPYEKLFF
>.|TRBJ2-3|TRBV4-2|15|many
TGTGCCAGCAGCCAAGATCGGGGCTACACAGATACGCAGTATTTT
CASSQDRGYTDTQYF
>.|TRBJ2-1|TRBV6-5|17|many
TGTGCCAGCAGTTACTCGTGGGCGGGGGCCGGAAACAATGAGCAGTTCTTC
CASSYSWAGAGNNEQFF
>TRBD1|TRBJ1-6|TRBV5-1|15|many
TGCGCCAGCAGACCCTTCGGGACAGAAAATTCACCCCTCCACTTT
CASRPFGTENSPLHF
>TRBD1|TRBJ2-7|TRBV2|16|.
TGTGCCAGCAGTGAAGCCGAGGGACAGGGGAAGAACGAGGAGTACTTC
CASSEAEGQGKNEEYF
>TRBD2|TRBJ2-5|TRBV7-6|15|many
TGTGCCAGCAGCTTAGCCCCGGGGGGGCAAGAGACCCAGTACTTC
CASSLAPGGQETQYF
>.|TRBJ2-1|TRBV20-1|15|.
TGCAGTGCTAGGGCTGGCGGGCACTCCTACAATGAGCAGTTCTTC
CSARAGGHSYNEQFF
>.|TRBJ1-1|TRBV7-2|15|.
TGTGCCAGCAGCCCCGAGCAAGTGATGAACACTGAAGCTTTCTTT
CASSPEQVMNTEAFF
>TRBD2|TRBJ2-7|TRBV5-1|16|many
TGCGCCAGCAGCGTGGCCCCGGGACTACTCTCATACGAGCAGTACTTC
CASSVAPGLLSYEQYF
>TRBD1|TRBJ1-5|TRBV7-6|15|many
TGTGCCAGCAGTCCCGGGACAGGGCTCAATCAGCCCCAGCATTTT
CASSPGTGLNQPQHF
>TRBD1|TRBJ1-6|TRBV12-3/TRBV12-4|17|many
TGTGCCAGCAGTTTAGCGACAGGGAGCTCCTATAATTCACCCCTCCACTTT
CASSLATGSSYNSPLHF
>.|TRBJ1-1|TRBV28|16|.
TGTGCCAGCAGTTTAGCCTCCGCAGTTTTTGTGGGGGCAGCTTTCTTT
CASSLASAVFVGAAFF
>TRBD1|TRBJ1-2|TRBV12-3/TRBV12-4|15|many
TGTGCCAGCAGTGTACGGGACAGGGGTTCCTATGGCTACACCTTC
CASSVRDRGSYGYTF
>TRBD1|TRBJ1-1|TRBV7-7|15|.
TGTGCCAGCAGCCCACGGGACAGGGGTGGTACTGAAGCTTTCTTT
CASSPRDRGGTEAFF
>.|TRBJ2-2|TRBV11-2|12|.
TGTGCCAGCAAGCAGAACACCGGGGAGCTGTTTTTT
CASKQNTGELFF
>TRBD2|TRBJ2-2|TRBV4-2|15|many
TGTGCCAGCAGCCAAGACCCTAGCGGAGCCGGGGAGCTGTTTTTT
CASSQDPSGAGELFF
>.|TRBJ1-1|TRBV28|13|many
TGTGCCAGCAAAGGCTTCGCGAACACTGAAGCTTTCTTT
CASKGFANTEAFF